These 6 T cell receptor beta chains originate from one sample sequenced in a study of shared T cell receptors in the human thymus. Sequencing used immunoSEQ multiplex PCR; TCRdb keeps in-frame clones, though not all of them. The sample carries 650,000 to 950,000 clones, 75% to 90% recorded once. This sample also belongs to another study, concerning human thymus T cells.

What was sequenced was thymocytes. Source of these receptors: a girl under three years old with a congenital heart defect.

This clone was seen more than once but under ten times. This rearrangement joins TRBV4-3 to TRBJ1-3; 8 positions match TRBD1. J gave up 0 bases and V 4 bases, and 8 bases lay outside the gene matches. CDR1 is LGHNA, CDR2 YSLEER, per germline. CDR3 size: 17 residues. CDR3 sequence (DNA): TGCGCCAGCAGCCCAGCAGGGGGCGCCTTCTCTGGAAACACCATATATTTT. Protein product: CASSPAGGAFSGNTIYF.

The J gene is TRBJ1-1, the V gene TRBV19, with D hard to call. Trimming took 6 bases from V and 5 from J, leaving 19 bases between them. The CDR3 totals 15 residues. Per germline, CDR1 LNHDA and CDR2 SQIVND (reference sequence). The DNA for the CDR3 is TGTGCCAGTAGGCAGCAGGAGGGTTCGGGGACTGAAGCTTTCTTT. Its translation is CASRQQEGSGTEAFF.

The gene calls are TRBV5-8 and TRBJ2-7, with D unclear. The V end was cut by 1 base, the J end by 2 bases, with 7 bases between. The CDR3 loop spans 13 amino acids. The germline V gene has CDR1 SGHTS and CDR2 YDEGEE. The CDR3 bases are TGTGCCAGCAGCTTGAGACTGCCCTACGAGCAGTACTTC. Residues: CASSLRLPYEQYF.

The chain links TRBV13 to TRBJ2-1; 8 positions match TRBD2. This CDR3 spans 17 amino acids. Looked up from germline, CDR1 is PRHDT and CDR2 is FYEKMQ (reference sequence). The ends lost 2 bases at V and 7 bases at J; junction bases unmatched: 13. The CDR3 DNA reads TGTGCCAGCAGCTTAAAGAGCGGGGGAGCCCTTAGGAATGAGCAGTTCTTC. It specifies CASSLKSGGALRNEQFF.

V usage is TRBV15 and J usage is TRBJ1-1; D is uncertain. The germline V gene has CDR1 LNHNV and CDR2 YYDKDF (reference sequence). The V gene lost 0 bases and the J gene lost 3 bases, with 11 bases spanning the gap. This CDR3 contains 15 residues. CDR3 nucleotides: TGTGCCACCAGCAGAGAGTACCAGATTGACACTGAAGCTTTCTTT. This gives the protein CATSREYQIDTEAFF.

The gene calls are TRBV4-1 and TRBJ1-5; 7 nucleotides match TRBD1. V shed 3 bases and J 0 bases; nucleotides not matched to a gene: 14. The germline CDR1 and CDR2 sequences are MGHRA and YSYEKL. This CDR3 region has 19 residues. Written as DNA, the CDR3 is TGCGCCAGCAGCCATGGGTTCGACAGGGCGAAAAATAGCAATCAGCCCCAGCATTTT. Residues: CASSHGFDRAKNSNQPQHF.